The present TCR beta chain was sequenced within a study of blood T cell repertoires in COVID-19. Across the study: Acute-phase and convalescent COVID-19 samples originated in the United States, Italy and Spain. In each case, the material was cDNA or gDNA derived from T cells, B-cell-depleted T cells, or PBMCs.

There are 15 residues in the CDR3. V was pared by 5 bases and J by 6 bases, with 8 bases of the junction left unmatched. Per germline, CDR1 SGHVS and CDR2 FNYEAQ. Data came from immunoSEQ multiplex PCR; TCRdb stores just in-frame clones and leaves some out. The sample carries fewer than 200,000 clones, 75% to 80% recorded once. Sequencing used peripheral blood. This sequence was found in a woman between 45 and 65 years old with active or convalescent COVID-19. The gene calls are TRBV7-6 and TRBJ1-2, with 11 bases aligning to TRBD1. The DNA for the CDR3 is TGTGCCAGCAGCCAACCGGGACAGGGGGGGAATGGCTACACCTTC. Translating gives CASSQPGQGGNGYTF.